The T cell receptor beta chain under discussion was sequenced for a study of cytomegalovirus exposure and HLA in healthy donors. Overall study results and limits: A list of about 160 TCR beta chains associated with cytomegalovirus was given. The dataset shows that most TCR sequences were rare, while some public TCRs occurred in many donors.

Primers included in the PCR were 60 Vbeta and 13 Jbeta primers. The protocol was immunoSEQ multiplex PCR, while the TCRdb copy is restricted to in-frame clones and leaves out a portion. The table has 180,000 or so clones, 82% seen once; the top ten hold less than 2%. Turning to this clone: Its target is not known.

Losses at the gene ends were 7 bases for V and 8 bases for J; bases not matched to a gene: 5. The CDR3 extends over 11 amino acids. In germline, CDR1 is SGDLS, CDR2 YYNGEE. Specimen: PBMCs. This TCR derives from a man aged 40-49 years in good health and CMV-seronegative. The chain has TRBV9 and TRBJ1-1; 7 nucleotides match TRBD1. The DNA for the CDR3 is TGTGCCAGCTCGCCAGGGGGAGAAGCTTTCTTT. Residues: CASSPGGEAFF.